These 3 T cell receptor beta chains originate from one sample sequenced in a study of blood T cell repertoires in COVID-19. Repertoires were generated with immunoSEQ multiplex PCR, while TCRdb's copy carries only in-frame clones and drops some. The sample carries more than 110,000 clones, 75% to 85% recorded once. Material for sequencing was peripheral blood. The receptors derive from a woman of 80 years or more with active or convalescent COVID-19.

The J gene is TRBJ1-1, the V gene TRBV19; 8 bases align to TRBD1. This CDR3 spans 15 amino acids. In germline, CDR1 is LNHDA, CDR2 SQIVND (reference sequence). Trimming took 10 bases from V and 4 from J; bases not matched to a gene: 14. The CDR3 protein is CATRPGGKIGTEAFF. CDR3 nucleotides: TGTGCCACTCGGCCAGGGGGCAAGATCGGCACTGAAGCTTTCTTT.

The rearrangement uses TRBV20-1 and TRBJ1-2; D perhaps matches TRBD1 (6 bases). This CDR3 spans 15 amino acids. Trimming took off 3 bases at V and 6 bases at J, with 20 bases between the two ends. Germline V gives CDR1 DFQATT, CDR2 SNEGSKA (reference sequence). The CDR3 region has the DNA TGCAGTGCTAGTGTACGGCAGGGGATCATCGATGGCTACACCTTC. Amino acids: CSASVRQGIIDGYTF.

This chain joins TRBV13 and TRBJ2-7; 8 bases map to TRBD2. CDR3 length equals 15 residues. V was pared by 5 bases and J by 1 base, with 7 bases of the junction left unmatched. Germline V CDR1 and CDR2: PRHDT, FYEKMQ (reference sequence). The CDR3 here is CASSPLRGGSYEQYF. The CDR3 nucleotides read TGTGCCAGCAGCCCCCTACGGGGGGGTTCCTACGAGCAGTACTTC.